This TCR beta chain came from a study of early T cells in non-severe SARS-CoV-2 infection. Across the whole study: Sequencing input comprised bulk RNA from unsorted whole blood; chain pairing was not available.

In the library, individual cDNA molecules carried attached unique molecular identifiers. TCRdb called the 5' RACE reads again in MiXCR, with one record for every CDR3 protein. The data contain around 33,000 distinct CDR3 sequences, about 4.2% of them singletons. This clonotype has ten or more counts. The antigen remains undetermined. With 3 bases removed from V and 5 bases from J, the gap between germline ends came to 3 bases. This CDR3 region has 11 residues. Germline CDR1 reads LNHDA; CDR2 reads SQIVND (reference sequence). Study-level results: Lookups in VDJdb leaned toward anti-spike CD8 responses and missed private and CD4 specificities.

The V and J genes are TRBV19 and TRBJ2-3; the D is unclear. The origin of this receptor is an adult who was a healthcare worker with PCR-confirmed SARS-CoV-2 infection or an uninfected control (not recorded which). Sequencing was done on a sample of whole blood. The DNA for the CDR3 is TGTGCCAGTAGTATTGGAGATACGCAGTATTTT. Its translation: CASSIGDTQYF.